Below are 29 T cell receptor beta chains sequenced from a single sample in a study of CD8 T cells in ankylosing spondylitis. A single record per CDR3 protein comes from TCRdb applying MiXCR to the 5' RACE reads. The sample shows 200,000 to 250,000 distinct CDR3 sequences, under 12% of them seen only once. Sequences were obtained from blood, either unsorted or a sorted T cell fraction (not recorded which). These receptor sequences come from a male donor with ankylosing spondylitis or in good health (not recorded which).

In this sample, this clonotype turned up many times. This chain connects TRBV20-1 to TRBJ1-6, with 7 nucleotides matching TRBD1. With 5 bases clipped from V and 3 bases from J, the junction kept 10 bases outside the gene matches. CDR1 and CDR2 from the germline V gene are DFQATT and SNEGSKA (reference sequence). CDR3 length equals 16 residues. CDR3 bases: TGCAGTGCTGCAGGCGAGGGGGCATACTATAATTCACCCCTCCACTTT. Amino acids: CSAAGEGAYYNSPLHF.

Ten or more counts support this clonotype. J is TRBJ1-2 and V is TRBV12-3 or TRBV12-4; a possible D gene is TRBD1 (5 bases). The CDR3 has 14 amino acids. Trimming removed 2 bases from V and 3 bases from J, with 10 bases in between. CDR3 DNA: TGTGCCAGCAGTTTACAGGGCCCCTACTATGGCTACACCTTC. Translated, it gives CASSLQGPYYGYTF.

The CDR3 loop is CASSLSLRVDEKLFF. Here the CDR3 DNA reads TGCGCCAGCAGCTTATCTCTCCGGGTGGATGAAAAACTGTTTTTT. The chain couples TRBV5-1 to TRBJ1-4; D gene unclear. V lost 2 bases, J lost 6 bases, and 14 bases lay in between. Germline CDR1 reads SGHRS; CDR2 reads YFSETQ. The CDR3 runs to 15 residues.

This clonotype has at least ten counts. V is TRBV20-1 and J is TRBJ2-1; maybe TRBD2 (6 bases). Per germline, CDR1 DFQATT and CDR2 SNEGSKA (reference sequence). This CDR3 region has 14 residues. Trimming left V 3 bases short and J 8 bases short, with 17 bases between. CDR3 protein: CSASSSRSGDEQFF. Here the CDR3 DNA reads TGCAGTGCTAGCTCATCACGATCGGGGGATGAGCAGTTCTTC.

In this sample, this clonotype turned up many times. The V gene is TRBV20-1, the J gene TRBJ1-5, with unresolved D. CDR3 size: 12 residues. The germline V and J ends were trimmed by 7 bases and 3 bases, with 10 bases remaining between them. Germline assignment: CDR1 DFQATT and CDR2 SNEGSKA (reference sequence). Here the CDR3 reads CSGRLPNQPQHF. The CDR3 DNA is TGCAGTGGACGGCTCCCCAATCAGCCCCAGCATTTT.

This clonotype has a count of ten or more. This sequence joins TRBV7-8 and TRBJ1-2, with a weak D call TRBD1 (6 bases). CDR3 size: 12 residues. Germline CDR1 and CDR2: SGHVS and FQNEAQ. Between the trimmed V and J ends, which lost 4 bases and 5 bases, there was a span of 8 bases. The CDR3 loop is CASSSQGYGYTF. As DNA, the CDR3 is TGTGCCAGCAGCTCCCAGGGGTATGGCTACACCTTC.

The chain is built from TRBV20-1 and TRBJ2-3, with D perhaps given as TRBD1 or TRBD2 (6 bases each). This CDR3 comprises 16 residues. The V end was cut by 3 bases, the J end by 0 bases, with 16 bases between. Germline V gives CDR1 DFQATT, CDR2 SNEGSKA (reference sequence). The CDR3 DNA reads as TGCAGTGCTAGTGCCCCCTGGGGGGCTAGCACAGATACGCAGTATTTT. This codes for CSASAPWGASTDTQYF.

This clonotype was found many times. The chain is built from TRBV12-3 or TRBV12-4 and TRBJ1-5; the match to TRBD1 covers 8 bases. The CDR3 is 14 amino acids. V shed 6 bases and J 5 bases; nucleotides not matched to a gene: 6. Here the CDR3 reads CASRSDRGHQPQHF. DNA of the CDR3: TGTGCCAGCAGGTCCGACAGGGGACATCAGCCCCAGCATTTT.

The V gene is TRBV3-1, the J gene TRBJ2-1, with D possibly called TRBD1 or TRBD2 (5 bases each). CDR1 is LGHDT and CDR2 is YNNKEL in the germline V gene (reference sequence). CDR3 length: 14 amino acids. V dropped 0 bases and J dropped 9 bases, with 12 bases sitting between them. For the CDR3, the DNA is TGTGCCAGCAGCCAAGATCGGTGGGGGACTGAGCAGTTCTTC. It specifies CASSQDRWGTEQFF.

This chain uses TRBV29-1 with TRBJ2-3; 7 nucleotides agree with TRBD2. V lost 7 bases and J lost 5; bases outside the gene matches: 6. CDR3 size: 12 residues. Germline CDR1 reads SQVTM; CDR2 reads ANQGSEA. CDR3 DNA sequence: TGCAGCGCTGTTTCTAGCGGAGATACGCAGTATTTT. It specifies CSAVSSGDTQYF.

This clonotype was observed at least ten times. The CDR3 protein is CATSDFGTGNNEQFF. Here the CDR3 DNA reads TGTGCCACCAGTGATTTCGGGACAGGGAACAATGAGCAGTTCTTC. The chain is built from TRBV24-1 and TRBJ2-1; 9 bases are a match to TRBD1. V shed 1 base, J shed 5 bases, and the junction held 2 bases outside the gene matches. The germline gives CDR1 KGHDR, CDR2 SFDVKD. This CDR3 is 15 amino acids long.

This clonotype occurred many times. The CDR3 DNA reads as TGCGCCAGCAGCCAAGATCAACTAGCGTGGGAGCAGTTCTTC. The encoded protein is CASSQDQLAWEQFF. This chain connects TRBV4-1 to TRBJ2-1, with 7 bases lining up with TRBD2. V lost 0 bases to trimming and J lost 10 bases; unmatched junction nucleotides: 6. This CDR3 has 14 amino acids. The germline V gene has CDR1 MGHRA and CDR2 YSYEKL.

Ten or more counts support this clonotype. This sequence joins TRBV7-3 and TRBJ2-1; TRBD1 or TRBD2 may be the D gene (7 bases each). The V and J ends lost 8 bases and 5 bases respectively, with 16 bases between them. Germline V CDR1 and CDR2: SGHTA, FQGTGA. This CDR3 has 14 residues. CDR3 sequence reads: CASGEGARNNEQFF. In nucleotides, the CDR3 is TGTGCCAGCGGGGAGGGGGCGAGAAACAATGAGCAGTTCTTC.

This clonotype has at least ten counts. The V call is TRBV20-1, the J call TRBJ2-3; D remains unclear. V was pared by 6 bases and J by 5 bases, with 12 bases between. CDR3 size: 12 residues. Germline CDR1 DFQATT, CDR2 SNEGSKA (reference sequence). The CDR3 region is CSAEPLRDTQYF. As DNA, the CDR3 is TGCAGTGCAGAACCTTTAAGAGATACGCAGTATTTT.

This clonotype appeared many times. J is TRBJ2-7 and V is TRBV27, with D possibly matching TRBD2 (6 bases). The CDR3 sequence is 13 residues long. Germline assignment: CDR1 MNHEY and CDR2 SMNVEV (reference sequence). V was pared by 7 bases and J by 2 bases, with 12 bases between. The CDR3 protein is CASKSGSTYEQYF. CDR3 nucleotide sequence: TGTGCCAGCAAAAGCGGGTCCACCTACGAGCAGTACTTC.

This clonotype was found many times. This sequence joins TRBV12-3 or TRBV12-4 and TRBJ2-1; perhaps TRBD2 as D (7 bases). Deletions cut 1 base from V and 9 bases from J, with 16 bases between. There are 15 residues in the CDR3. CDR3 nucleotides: TGTGCCAGCAGTTTAGTATCGGGGGGCTTCTCTGAGCAGTTCTTC. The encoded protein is CASSLVSGGFSEQFF.

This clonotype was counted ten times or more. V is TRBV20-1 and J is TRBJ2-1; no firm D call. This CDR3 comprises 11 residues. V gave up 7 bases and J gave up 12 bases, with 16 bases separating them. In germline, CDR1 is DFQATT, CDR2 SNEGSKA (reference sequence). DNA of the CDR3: TGCAGTGTTCCTCTAGGGTTCGGGCAGTTCTTC. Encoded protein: CSVPLGFGQFF.

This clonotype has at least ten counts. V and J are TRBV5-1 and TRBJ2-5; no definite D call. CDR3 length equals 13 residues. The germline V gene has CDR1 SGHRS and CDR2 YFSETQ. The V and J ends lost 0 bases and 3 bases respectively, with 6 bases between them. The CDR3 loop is CASSLGIEETQYF. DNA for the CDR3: TGCGCCAGCAGCTTGGGAATTGAAGAGACCCAGTACTTC.

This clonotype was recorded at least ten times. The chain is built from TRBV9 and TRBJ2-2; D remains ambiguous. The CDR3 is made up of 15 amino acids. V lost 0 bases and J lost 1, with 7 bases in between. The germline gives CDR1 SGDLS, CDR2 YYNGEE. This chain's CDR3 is CASSVVDKNTGELFF. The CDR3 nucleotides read TGTGCCAGCAGCGTAGTAGACAAGAACACCGGGGAGCTGTTTTTT.

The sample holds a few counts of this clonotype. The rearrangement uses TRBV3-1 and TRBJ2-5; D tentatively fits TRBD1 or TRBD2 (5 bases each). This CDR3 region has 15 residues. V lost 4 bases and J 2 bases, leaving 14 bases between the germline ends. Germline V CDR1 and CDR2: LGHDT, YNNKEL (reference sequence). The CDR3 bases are TGTGCCAGCAGCCCCTCTGGGACGAAGCAAGAGACCCAGTACTTC. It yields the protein CASSPSGTKQETQYF.

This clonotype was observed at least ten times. The CDR3: CASSPGLAGVAYEQYF. The CDR3 DNA is TGCGCCAGCAGCCCGGGACTAGCGGGGGTCGCCTACGAGCAGTACTTC. This sequence joins TRBV5-1 and TRBJ2-7, with TRBD2 matching over 14 bases. The length of the CDR3 is 16 residues. The V segment lost 4 bases and the J segment 2 bases; nucleotides outside the gene matches: 5. Germline lookup yields CDR1 SGHRS and CDR2 YFSETQ.

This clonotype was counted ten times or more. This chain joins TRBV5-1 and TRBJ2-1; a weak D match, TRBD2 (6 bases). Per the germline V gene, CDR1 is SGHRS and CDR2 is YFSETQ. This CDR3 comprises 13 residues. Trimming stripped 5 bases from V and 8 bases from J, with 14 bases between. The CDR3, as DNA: TGCGCCAGCAGTGCCCGGGGGATCGATGAGCAGTTCTTC. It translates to CASSARGIDEQFF.

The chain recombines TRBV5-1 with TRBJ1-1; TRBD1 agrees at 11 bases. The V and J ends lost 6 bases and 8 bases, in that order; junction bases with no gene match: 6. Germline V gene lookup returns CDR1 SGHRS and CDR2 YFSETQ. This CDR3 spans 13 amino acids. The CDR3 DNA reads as TGCGCCAGCACCCAGGACAGGGGGCGCGAAGCTTTCTTT. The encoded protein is CASTQDRGREAFF.

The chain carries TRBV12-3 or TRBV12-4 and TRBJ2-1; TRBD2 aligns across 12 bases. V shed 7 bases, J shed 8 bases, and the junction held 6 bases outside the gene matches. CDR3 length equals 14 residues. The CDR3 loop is CASTASGGAHEQFF. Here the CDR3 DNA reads TGTGCCAGCACCGCTAGCGGGGGGGCTCATGAGCAGTTCTTC.

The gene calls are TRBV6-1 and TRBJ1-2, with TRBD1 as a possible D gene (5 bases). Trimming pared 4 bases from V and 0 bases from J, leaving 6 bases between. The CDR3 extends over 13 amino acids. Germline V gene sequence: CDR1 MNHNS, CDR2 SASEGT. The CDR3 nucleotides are TGTGCCAGCAGTGTGGGGGCTAACTATGGCTACACCTTC. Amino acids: CASSVGANYGYTF.

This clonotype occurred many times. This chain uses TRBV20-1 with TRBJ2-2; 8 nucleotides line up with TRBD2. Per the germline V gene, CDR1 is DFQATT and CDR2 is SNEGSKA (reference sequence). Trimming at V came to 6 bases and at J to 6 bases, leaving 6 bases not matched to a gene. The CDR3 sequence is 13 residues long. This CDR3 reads CSALRRGAGELFF. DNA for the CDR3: TGCAGTGCCCTCAGGCGGGGGGCCGGGGAGCTGTTTTTT.

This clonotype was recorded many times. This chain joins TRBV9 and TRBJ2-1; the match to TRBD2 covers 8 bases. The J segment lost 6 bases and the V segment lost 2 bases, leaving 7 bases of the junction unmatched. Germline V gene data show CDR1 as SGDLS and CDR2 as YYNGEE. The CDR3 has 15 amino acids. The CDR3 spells CASSVFSGAINEQFF. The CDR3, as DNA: TGTGCCAGCAGCGTTTTTAGCGGGGCGATCAATGAGCAGTTCTTC.

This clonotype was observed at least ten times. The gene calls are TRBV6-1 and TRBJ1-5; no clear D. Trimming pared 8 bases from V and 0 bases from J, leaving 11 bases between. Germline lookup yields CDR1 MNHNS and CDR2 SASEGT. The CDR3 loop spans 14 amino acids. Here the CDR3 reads CASGPGSSNQPQHF. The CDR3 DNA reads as TGTGCCAGCGGCCCCGGGTCTAGCAATCAGCCCCAGCATTTT.

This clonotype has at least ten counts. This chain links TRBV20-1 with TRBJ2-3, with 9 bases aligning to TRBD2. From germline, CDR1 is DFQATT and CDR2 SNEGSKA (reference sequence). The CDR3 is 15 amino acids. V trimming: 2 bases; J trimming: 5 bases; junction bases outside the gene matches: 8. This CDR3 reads CSARRGGASIDTQYF. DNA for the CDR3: TGCAGTGCTAGACGCGGGGGGGCTTCGATAGATACGCAGTATTTT.